The 28 T cell receptor beta chains presented below share a single source sample, sequenced in a study of T cell responses to AZD1222 COVID-19 vaccine. Generated by immunoSEQ multiplex PCR, the TCRdb table keeps only in-frame clones and is missing some. Of roughly 160,000 clones listed, 85% to 95% are singletons. The sequencing here drew on peripheral blood, taken on day 0 of AZD1222 vaccination. The receptors originated from an adult in good health.

CDR3 residues: CASSRDRSSPLHF. CDR3 nucleotide sequence: TGTGCCAGCAGCCGGGACAGAAGCTCACCCCTCCACTTT. The J gene is TRBJ1-6, the V gene TRBV7-9; 7 bases fit TRBD1. V shed 5 bases, J shed 10 bases, and the junction held 5 bases outside the gene matches. CDR1 and CDR2 from the germline V gene are SEHNR and FQNEAQ (reference sequence). This CDR3 comprises 13 residues.

In DNA form, the CDR3 reads TGTGCCAGCAGCGTAGGGTCCTCAGGTCAGCCCCAGCATTTT. Its translation: CASSVGSSGQPQHF. The rearrangement joins TRBV9 to TRBJ1-5; no firm D call. The germline gives CDR1 SGDLS, CDR2 YYNGEE. CDR3 length equals 14 residues. The germline V and J ends were trimmed by 0 bases and 6 bases, with 10 bases remaining between them.

This rearrangement joins TRBV27 to TRBJ1-4; maybe TRBD1 (6 bases). Germline loops: CDR1 MNHEY, CDR2 SMNVEV (reference sequence). The CDR3 is 15 amino acids. The V end lost 0 bases, the J end lost 8 bases, and 13 bases lay between the germline ends. The CDR3 sequence is CASSLSWGLGEKLFF. The DNA for the CDR3 is TGTGCCAGCAGTTTATCGTGGGGGCTGGGCGAAAAACTGTTTTTT.

The chain links TRBV3-1 (or the pseudogene TRBV3-2) to TRBJ2-1; 14 bases line up with TRBD2. J gave up 1 base and V 5 bases, and 7 bases lay outside the gene matches. The germline V gene has CDR1 LGHDT and CDR2 YNNKEL (reference sequence). The CDR3 has 18 amino acids. Here the CDR3 DNA reads TGTGCCAGCAGCGAGGGACTAGCGGGAGTGAAGTCCTACAATGAGCAGTTCTTC. Protein sequence: CASSEGLAGVKSYNEQFF.

The chain recombines TRBV6-5 with TRBJ2-1, with 9 bases identical to TRBD1. This CDR3 has 14 residues. The ends lost 5 bases at V and 6 bases at J; junction bases unmatched: 5. Germline lookup yields CDR1 MNHEY and CDR2 SVGAGI. This CDR3 reads CASSTGTGSNEQFF. In DNA form, the CDR3 reads TGTGCCAGCAGTACCGGGACAGGGTCCAATGAGCAGTTCTTC.

The V call is TRBV5-1, the J call TRBJ2-2; D is perhaps TRBD1 (6 bases). V was pared by 4 bases and J by 5 bases, with 12 bases between. The CDR3 length is 14 residues. CDR1 and CDR2 from the germline V gene are SGHRS and YFSETQ. The CDR3 DNA sequence: TGCGCCAGCAGCCAACAGGGAACGACCGGGGAGCTGTTTTTT. Translating it yields CASSQQGTTGELFF.

V gene TRBV5-1 combines with J gene TRBJ1-2, with 9 bases identical to TRBD1. The CDR3 runs to 16 residues. Germline-derived CDR1 and CDR2 are SGHRS and YFSETQ. Germline trimming cut 2 bases from V and 7 bases from J; bases unmatched to any gene: 12. The CDR3 nucleotides are TGCGCCAGCAGCTTAACCGGGACAGGGAACTATCGTGGCTACACCTTC. Amino acid sequence: CASSLTGTGNYRGYTF.

V is TRBV5-1 and J is TRBJ2-1, with TRBD2 matching 9 bases. The CDR3 runs to 15 residues. Germline CDR1 SGHRS, CDR2 YFSETQ. The V gene end was trimmed by 0 bases and the J gene end by 7 bases; junction bases not matched to a gene: 5. Here the CDR3 DNA reads TGCGCCAGCAGCTTGGATCTAGCGGGGCTTAATGAGCAGTTCTTC. It encodes CASSLDLAGLNEQFF.

V usage is TRBV5-1 and J usage is TRBJ2-3; unclear D gene. CDR1 and CDR2 (germline): SGHRS, YFSETQ. V dropped 6 bases and J dropped 0 bases, with 11 bases sitting between them. This CDR3 region has 14 residues. The CDR3 nucleotides read TGCGCCAGCAAACGCGGCATGAGCACAGATACGCAGTATTTT. It specifies CASKRGMSTDTQYF.

The chain employs TRBV15 and TRBJ2-2; the D gene is possibly TRBD1 (5 bases). In germline, CDR1 is LNHNV, CDR2 YYDKDF (reference sequence). The CDR3 is made up of 15 amino acids. Trimming stripped 0 bases from V and 4 bases from J, with 9 bases between. CDR3 sequence reads: CATSRDPQGTGELFF. For the CDR3, the DNA is TGTGCCACCAGCAGAGATCCTCAGGGCACCGGGGAGCTGTTTTTT.

The V and J genes are TRBV19 and TRBJ1-1; perhaps TRBD1 as D (6 bases). This CDR3 spans 16 amino acids. V gave up 10 bases and J gave up 6 bases, with 27 bases separating them. CDR1 LNHDA and CDR2 SQIVND come from the germline V gene (reference sequence). CDR3 in amino acids: CATQAGGRVRTSEAFF. CDR3 DNA sequence: TGTGCCACCCAGGCCGGGGGCCGGGTAAGAACTTCTGAAGCTTTCTTT.

CDR3 sequence: CASSPAGSQPQHF. CDR3 in DNA: TGTGCCAGCTCACCGGCGGGGAGTCAGCCCCAGCATTTT. The chain couples TRBV18 to TRBJ1-5; D not certain. Trimming took 3 bases from V and 6 from J, leaving 9 bases between them. Per the germline V gene, CDR1 is KGHSH and CDR2 is LQKENI. CDR3 size: 13 residues.

The CDR3 DNA reads TGTGCCAGCATGCGGGAGAGGGCCCAGTACTTC. Its translation: CASMRERAQYF. This rearrangement joins TRBV6-5 to TRBJ2-5, with 7 positions matching TRBD2. There are 11 residues in the CDR3. The V gene's germline CDR1 is MNHEY and CDR2 SVGAGI. After removal of 7 bases from V and 9 bases from J, the junction contained 5 bases not matched to a gene.

This sequence joins TRBV2 and TRBJ1-5, with D maybe TRBD1 (6 bases). V was pared by 11 bases and J by 6 bases, with 17 bases between. CDR1 and CDR2 (germline): SNHLY, FYNNEI. CDR3 size: 13 residues. CDR3 protein: CAGLTGPGQPQHF. DNA of the CDR3: TGTGCCGGATTAACAGGGCCCGGTCAGCCCCAGCATTTT.

This sequence joins TRBV7-9 and TRBJ1-2; D is ambiguous. CDR1 and CDR2 from the germline V gene are SEHNR and FQNEAQ (reference sequence). The CDR3 is made up of 12 amino acids. V was pared by 0 bases and J by 8 bases, with 7 bases between. The CDR3 region is CASSLAPPGYTF. DNA of the CDR3: TGTGCCAGCAGCTTAGCGCCCCCGGGCTACACCTTC.

In this sample, this clone turned up once. The chain couples TRBV5-4 to TRBJ2-1; no reliable D call. This CDR3 contains 15 residues. From germline, CDR1 is SGHNT and CDR2 YYREEE (reference sequence). With 4 bases removed from V and 5 bases from J, the gap between germline ends came to 16 bases. CDR3 nucleotides: TGTGCCAGCAGCATAACACACCACACCAACAATGAGCAGTTCTTC. As protein: CASSITHHTNNEQFF.

DNA for the CDR3: TGTGCCAGCAGTTTTTGGGGGGCGCCCAGGAATTCACCCCTCCACTTT. This sequence encodes CASSFWGAPRNSPLHF. V and J are TRBV28 and TRBJ1-6, with D possibly being TRBD1 (6 bases). The CDR3 runs 16 residues. The ends were cut back, 3 bases at V and 7 bases at J, with 16 bases in the middle. The germline V gene encodes CDR1 MDHEN and CDR2 SYDVKM.

The chain's CDR3 is CASSFSGTESSYNSPLHF. The CDR3, as DNA: TGTGCCAGCAGTTTCTCCGGGACAGAGAGCTCCTATAATTCACCCCTCCACTTT. The genes are TRBV6-2 or TRBV6-3 and TRBJ1-6, with TRBD1 identical over 7 bases. Trimming at V came to 4 bases and at J to 0 bases, leaving 9 bases not matched to a gene. CDR3 length: 18 amino acids. Looked up from germline, CDR1 is MNHEY and CDR2 is SVGEGT.

The chain recombines TRBV6-5 with TRBJ1-2; possibly TRBD1 for D (5 bases). V was shortened by 8 bases and J by 4 bases, with 14 bases between the two germline ends. The CDR3 is 13 residues long. Germline CDR1 reads MNHEY; CDR2 reads SVGAGI. Here the CDR3 reads CASRAGTVYGYTF. The CDR3 DNA reads TGTGCCAGCCGAGCGGGGACGGTCTATGGCTACACCTTC.

V gene TRBV20-1 combines with J gene TRBJ2-5; weak D call: TRBD1 (5 bases). CDR1 and CDR2 from the germline V gene are DFQATT and SNEGSKA (reference sequence). Trimming took off 2 bases at V and 4 bases at J, with 5 bases between the two ends. CDR3 length: 11 amino acids. The CDR3 sequence is CSARQGETQYF. In DNA form, the CDR3 reads TGCAGTGCTAGACAGGGAGAGACCCAGTACTTC.

The rearrangement joins TRBV6-1 to TRBJ1-6; no clear D gene. The CDR3 is 16 amino acids. Between the trimmed V and J ends, which lost 0 bases and 2 bases, there was a span of 8 bases. Germline CDR1 MNHNS, CDR2 SASEGT. The CDR3 spells CASSEALQTYNSPLHF. CDR3 DNA sequence: TGTGCCAGCAGTGAAGCGCTTCAGACCTATAATTCACCCCTCCACTTT.

This chain uses TRBV5-5 with TRBJ1-5; no definite D call. Trimming removed 0 bases from V and 2 bases from J, with 12 bases in between. The CDR3 totals 16 residues. CDR1 and CDR2 (germline): SGHKS, YYEKEE (reference sequence). The CDR3 bases are TGTGCCAGCAGCTTGGTTAAGGACGGAGGCAATCAGCCCCAGCATTTT. This encodes CASSLVKDGGNQPQHF.

This clone was seen just once. The chain carries TRBV7-9 and TRBJ1-1; TRBD1 might be the D (5 bases). The CDR3 extends over 14 amino acids. The V end lost 4 bases, the J end lost 2 bases, and 11 bases lay between the germline ends. Looked up from germline, CDR1 is SEHNR and CDR2 is FQNEAQ (reference sequence). The CDR3 DNA reads as TGTGCCAGCAGCTCTGGGGGACGTAACACTGAAGCTTTCTTT. This translates into CASSSGGRNTEAFF.

CDR3 region: CASSQSGKPNTEAFF. The CDR3 region has the DNA TGTGCCAGCAGCCAATCCGGAAAACCGAACACTGAAGCTTTCTTT. The rearrangement joins TRBV3-1 (or the pseudogene TRBV3-2) to TRBJ1-1, with D uncertain. Trimming removed 2 bases from V and 1 base from J, with 11 bases in between. The CDR3 consists of 15 residues. Germline V lookup: CDR1 LGHDT, CDR2 YNNKEL (reference sequence).

The chain couples TRBV11-2 to TRBJ1-3, with TRBD1 matching over 8 bases. The germline gives CDR1 SGHAT, CDR2 FQNNGV. The length of the CDR3 is 17 residues. Trimming took 5 bases from V and 3 from J; bases not matched to a gene: 12. CDR3: CASSPNLQGVGGNTIYF. The DNA of the CDR3 is TGTGCCAGCAGCCCAAACCTACAGGGGGTAGGTGGAAACACCATATATTTT.

In this sample, this clone turned up once. The chain links TRBV28 to TRBJ1-2; D unclear. V shed 5 bases and J shed 4 bases, with 8 bases lying between them. CDR3 size: 12 residues. In germline, CDR1 is MDHEN, CDR2 SYDVKM. The CDR3, as DNA: TGTGCCAGCAGTGGGGTCGGCTATGGCTACACCTTC. It yields the protein CASSGVGYGYTF.

This chain links TRBV19 with TRBJ1-2, with TRBD1 matching 8 bases. The CDR3 totals 15 residues. CDR1 and CDR2 from the germline V gene are LNHDA and SQIVND (reference sequence). The trim removed 5 bases at V and 1 base at J, leaving 6 bases unmatched. DNA for the CDR3: TGTGCCAGTAGTCCCCCGACAGGGGTTAACTATGGCTACACCTTC. Its protein product is CASSPPTGVNYGYTF.

This rearrangement joins TRBV19 to TRBJ1-3, with D uncertain. This CDR3 has 16 amino acids. The V gene's germline CDR1 is LNHDA and CDR2 SQIVND (reference sequence). V lost 10 bases to trimming and J lost 1 base, with 20 bases between them. The CDR3 DNA sequence: TGTGCCACCGCCTTGGAGCCCCGTGGTTCTGGAAACACCATATATTTT. This sequence encodes CATALEPRGSGNTIYF.